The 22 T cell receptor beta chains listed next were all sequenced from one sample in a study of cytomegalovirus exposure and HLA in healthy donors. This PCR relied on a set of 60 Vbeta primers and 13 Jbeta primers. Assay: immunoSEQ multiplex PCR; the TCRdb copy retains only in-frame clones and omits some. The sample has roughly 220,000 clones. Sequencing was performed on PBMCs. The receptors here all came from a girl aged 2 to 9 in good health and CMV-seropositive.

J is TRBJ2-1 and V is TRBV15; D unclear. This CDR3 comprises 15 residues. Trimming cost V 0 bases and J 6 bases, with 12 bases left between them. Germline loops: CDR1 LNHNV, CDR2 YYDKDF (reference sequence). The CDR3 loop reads CATSRDSVSVNEQFF. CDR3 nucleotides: TGTGCCACCAGCAGAGATTCCGTGTCTGTCAATGAGCAGTTCTTC. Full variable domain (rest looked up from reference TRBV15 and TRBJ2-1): DAMVIQNPRYQVTQFGKPVTLSCSQTLNHNVMYWYQQKSSQAPKLLFHYYDKDFNNEADTPDNFQSRRPNTSFCFLDIRSPGLGDTAMYLCATSRDSVSVNEQFFGPGTRLTVL.

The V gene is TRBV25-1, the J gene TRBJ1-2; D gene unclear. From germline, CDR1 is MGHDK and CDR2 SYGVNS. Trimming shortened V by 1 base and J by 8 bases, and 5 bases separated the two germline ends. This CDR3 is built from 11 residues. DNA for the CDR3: TGTGCCAGCAGTGAATCTCGGGGCTACACCTTC. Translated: CASSESRGYTF.

The CDR3 DNA sequence: TGTGCCAGCAGCCCACCGGGACTAGCTTCTCACGAGCAGTACTTC. This gives the protein CASSPPGLASHEQYF. The V call is TRBV5-4, the J call TRBJ2-7, with 9 bases matching TRBD2. The CDR3 runs to 15 residues. CDR1 and CDR2 (germline): SGHNT, YYREEE (reference sequence). V was clipped by 4 bases and J by 5 bases; unmatched bases: 10.

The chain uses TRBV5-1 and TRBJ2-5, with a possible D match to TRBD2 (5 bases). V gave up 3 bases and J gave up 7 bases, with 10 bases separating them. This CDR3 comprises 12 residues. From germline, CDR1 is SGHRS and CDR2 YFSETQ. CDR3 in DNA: TGCGCCAGCAGCTCGGACTTTGGGACCCAGTACTTC. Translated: CASSSDFGTQYF.

The CDR3 nucleotides are TGTGCCAGCAGCGCGGCGAGTGGGACAGGGTCTGAAGCTTTCTTT. Residues: CASSAASGTGSEAFF. V gene TRBV28 combines with J gene TRBJ1-1; 9 nucleotides line up with TRBD1. Trimming cost V 6 bases and J 6 bases; bases outside gene matches: 11. This CDR3 region has 15 residues. Germline CDR1 is MDHEN and CDR2 is SYDVKM.

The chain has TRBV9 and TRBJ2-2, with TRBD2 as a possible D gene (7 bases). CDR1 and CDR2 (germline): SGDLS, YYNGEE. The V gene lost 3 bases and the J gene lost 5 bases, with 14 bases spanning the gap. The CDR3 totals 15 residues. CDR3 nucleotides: TGTGCCAGCAGCGCTACAGGGAGGGGAACCGGGGAGCTGTTTTTT. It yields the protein CASSATGRGTGELFF.

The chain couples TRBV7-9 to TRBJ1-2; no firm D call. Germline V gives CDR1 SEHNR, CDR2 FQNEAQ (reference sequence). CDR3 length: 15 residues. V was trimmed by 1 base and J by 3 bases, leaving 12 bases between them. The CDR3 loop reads CASSLDRGSYYGYTF. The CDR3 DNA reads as TGTGCCAGCAGCTTAGATAGAGGATCCTACTATGGCTACACCTTC. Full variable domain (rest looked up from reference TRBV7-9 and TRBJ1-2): DTGVSQNPRHKITKRGQNVTFRCDPISEHNRLYWYRQTLGQGPEFLTYFQNEAQLEKSRLLSDRFSAERPKGSFSTLEIQRTEQGDSAMYLCASSLDRGSYYGYTFGSGTRLTVV.

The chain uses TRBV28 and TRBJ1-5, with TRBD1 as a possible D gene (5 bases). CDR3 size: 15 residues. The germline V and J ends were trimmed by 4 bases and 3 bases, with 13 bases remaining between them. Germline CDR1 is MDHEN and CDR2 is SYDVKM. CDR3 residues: CASSSQGGINQPQHF. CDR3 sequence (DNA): TGTGCCAGCAGTTCGCAGGGAGGCATCAATCAGCCCCAGCATTTT.

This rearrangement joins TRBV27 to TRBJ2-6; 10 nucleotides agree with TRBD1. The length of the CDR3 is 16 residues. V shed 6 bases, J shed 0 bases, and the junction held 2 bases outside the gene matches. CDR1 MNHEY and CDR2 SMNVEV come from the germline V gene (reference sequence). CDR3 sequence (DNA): TGTGCCAGCAGGGGGACAGGGGTCTCTGGGGCCAACGTCCTGACTTTC. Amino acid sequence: CASRGTGVSGANVLTF.

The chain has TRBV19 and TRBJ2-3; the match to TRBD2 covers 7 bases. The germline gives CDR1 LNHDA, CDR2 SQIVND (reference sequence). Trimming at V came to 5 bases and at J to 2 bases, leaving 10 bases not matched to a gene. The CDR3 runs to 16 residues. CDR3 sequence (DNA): TGTGCCAGTAGTGTTCTAGCGGACATTCTCACAGATACGCAGTATTTT. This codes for CASSVLADILTDTQYF.

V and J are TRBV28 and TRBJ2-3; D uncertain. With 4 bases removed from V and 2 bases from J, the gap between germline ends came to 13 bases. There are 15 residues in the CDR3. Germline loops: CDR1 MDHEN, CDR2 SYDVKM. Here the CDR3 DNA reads TGTGCCAGCAGTTCGAGACTCCGATCCACAGATACGCAGTATTTT. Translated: CASSSRLRSTDTQYF. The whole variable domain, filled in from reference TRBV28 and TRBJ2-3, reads DVKVTQSSRYLVKRTGEKVFLECVQDMDHENMFWYRQDPGLGLRLIYFSYDVKMKEKGDIPEGYSVSREKKERFSLILESASTNQTSMYLCASSSRLRSTDTQYFGPGTRLTVL.

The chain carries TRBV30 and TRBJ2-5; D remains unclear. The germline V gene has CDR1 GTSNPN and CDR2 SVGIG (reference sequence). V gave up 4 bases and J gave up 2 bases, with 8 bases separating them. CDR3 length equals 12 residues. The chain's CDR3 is CAWTHLQETQYF. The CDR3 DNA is TGTGCCTGGACGCACCTACAAGAGACCCAGTACTTC.

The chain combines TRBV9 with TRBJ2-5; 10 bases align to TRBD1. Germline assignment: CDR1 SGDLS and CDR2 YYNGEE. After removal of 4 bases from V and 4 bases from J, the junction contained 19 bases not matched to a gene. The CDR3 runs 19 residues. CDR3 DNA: TGTGCCAGCAGCTCCAAGACTTGGACAGGGGGTTTGTTCGGAGAGACCCAGTACTTC. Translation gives CASSSKTWTGGLFGETQYF.

CDR3 sequence reads: CASRPLSSGANVLTF. The CDR3 DNA sequence: TGTGCCAGCCGTCCCCTGAGCTCTGGGGCCAACGTCCTGACTTTC. The rearrangement joins TRBV6-1 to TRBJ2-6; unclear D gene. The CDR3 covers 15 residues. Trimming took 8 bases from V and 0 from J, leaving 11 bases between them. Germline V gene sequence: CDR1 MNHNS, CDR2 SASEGT.

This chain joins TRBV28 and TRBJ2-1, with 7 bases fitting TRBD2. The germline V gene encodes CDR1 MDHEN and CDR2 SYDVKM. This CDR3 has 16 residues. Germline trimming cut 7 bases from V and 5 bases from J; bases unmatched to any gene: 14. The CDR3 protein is CASKKIGLAADNEQFF. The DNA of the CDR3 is TGTGCCAGCAAGAAAATAGGGCTAGCGGCCGACAATGAGCAGTTCTTC.

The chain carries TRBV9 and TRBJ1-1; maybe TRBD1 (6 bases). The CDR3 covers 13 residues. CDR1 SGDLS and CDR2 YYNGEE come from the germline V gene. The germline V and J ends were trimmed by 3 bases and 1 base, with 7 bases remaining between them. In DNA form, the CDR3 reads TGTGCCAGCAGCGGGACAGCGAACACTGAAGCTTTCTTT. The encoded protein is CASSGTANTEAFF.

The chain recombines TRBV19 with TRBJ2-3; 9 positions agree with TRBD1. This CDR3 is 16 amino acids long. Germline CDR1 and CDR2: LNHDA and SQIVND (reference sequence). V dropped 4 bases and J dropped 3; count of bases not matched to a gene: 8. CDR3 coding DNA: TGTGCCAGTAGTAGGACGGGACAGGGTAGGACAGATACGCAGTATTTT. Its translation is CASSRTGQGRTDTQYF.

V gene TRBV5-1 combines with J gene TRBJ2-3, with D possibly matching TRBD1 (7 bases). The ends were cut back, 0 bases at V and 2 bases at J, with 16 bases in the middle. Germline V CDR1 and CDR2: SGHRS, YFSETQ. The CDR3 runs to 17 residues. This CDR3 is CASSLGPGGGFTDTQYF. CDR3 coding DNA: TGCGCCAGCAGCTTGGGCCCAGGGGGAGGCTTCACAGATACGCAGTATTTT.

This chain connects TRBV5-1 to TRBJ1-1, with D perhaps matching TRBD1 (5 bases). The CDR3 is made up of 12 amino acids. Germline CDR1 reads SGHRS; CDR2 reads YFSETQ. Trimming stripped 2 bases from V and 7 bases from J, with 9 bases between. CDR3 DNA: TGCGCCAGCAGCTTCGGAACAGGTGAAGCTTTCTTT. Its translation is CASSFGTGEAFF.

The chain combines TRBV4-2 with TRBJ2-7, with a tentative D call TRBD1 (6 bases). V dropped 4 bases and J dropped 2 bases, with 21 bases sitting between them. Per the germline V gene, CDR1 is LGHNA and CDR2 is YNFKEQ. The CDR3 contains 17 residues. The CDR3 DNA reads TGTGCCAGCAGCCTCTCGATCGACAGGCTTTTAACCTACGAGCAGTACTTC. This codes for CASSLSIDRLLTYEQYF.

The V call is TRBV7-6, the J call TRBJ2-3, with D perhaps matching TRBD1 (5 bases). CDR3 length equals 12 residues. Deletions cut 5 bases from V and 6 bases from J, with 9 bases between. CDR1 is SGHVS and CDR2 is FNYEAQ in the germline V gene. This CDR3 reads CASSPGMDTQYF. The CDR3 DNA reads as TGTGCCAGCAGCCCAGGGATGGATACGCAGTATTTT.

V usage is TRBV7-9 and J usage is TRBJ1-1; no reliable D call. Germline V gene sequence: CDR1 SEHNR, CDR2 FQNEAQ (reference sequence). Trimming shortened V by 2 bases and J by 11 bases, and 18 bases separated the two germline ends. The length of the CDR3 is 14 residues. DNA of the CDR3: TGTGCCAGCAGCTTATCATCGTCGGGAAACGGCGCTTTCTTT. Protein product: CASSLSSSGNGAFF. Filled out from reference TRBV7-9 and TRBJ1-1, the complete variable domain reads DTGVSQNPRHKITKRGQNVTFRCDPISEHNRLYWYRQTLGQGPEFLTYFQNEAQLEKSRLLSDRFSAERPKGSFSTLEIQRTEQGDSAMYLCASSLSSSGNGAFFGQGTRLTVV.